The 29 T cell receptor beta chains reported below all come from one sample, sequenced in a study of CD8 T cells in Susac syndrome. A quantity of about 0.5 to 1 ug RNA underwent reverse transcription using random hexamers. MiXCR, run by TCRdb on the immunoSEQ multiplex PCR reads, gives a single entry per CDR3 protein. Of 150,000 to 200,000 distinct CDR3 sequences listed, approximately 93% are singletons. Sample: CD4+ T cells from PBMCs. The receptors stem from a human donor with multiple sclerosis.

J is TRBJ2-1 and V is TRBV30; tentative D call: TRBD2 (6 bases). CDR1 GTSNPN and CDR2 SVGIG come from the germline V gene (reference sequence). The length of the CDR3 is 12 residues. Trimming removed 4 bases at V and 10 bases at J, with 14 bases between. CDR3 in DNA: TGTGCCTGGACGGGTAGCGGACCGGAGCAGTTCTTC. Translation: CAWTGSGPEQFF.

The chain links TRBV7-2 to TRBJ1-2; 7 bases agree with TRBD1. The V and J ends lost 5 bases and 6 bases, in that order; junction bases with no gene match: 6. The V gene's germline CDR1 is SGHTA and CDR2 FQGNSA. This CDR3 has 13 residues. The CDR3 spells CASSATGVDGYTF. DNA of the CDR3: TGTGCCAGCAGCGCTACAGGGGTGGATGGCTACACCTTC.

V and J are TRBV2 and TRBJ2-1, with D perhaps TRBD2 (6 bases). CDR1 is SNHLY and CDR2 is FYNNEI in the germline V gene. CDR3 length: 15 amino acids. The V and J ends lost 2 bases and 1 base respectively, with 9 bases between them. The CDR3 DNA follows: TGTGCCAGCAGTGAATTGGCGGGGTCCTACAATGAGCAGTTCTTC. Translated: CASSELAGSYNEQFF.

The V and J genes are TRBV18 and TRBJ2-3, with D possibly TRBD2 on 6 matching bases. Trimming took off 0 bases at V and 7 bases at J, with 17 bases between the two ends. Germline V gene lookup returns CDR1 KGHSH and CDR2 LQKENI. The CDR3 is made up of 16 amino acids. The CDR3 sequence is CASSPPSGREVNTQYF. CDR3 bases: TGTGCCAGCTCACCACCTTCCGGAAGGGAGGTGAATACGCAGTATTTT.

The chain uses TRBV12-3 or TRBV12-4 and TRBJ2-6, with D uncertain. This CDR3 is 13 amino acids long. V shed 7 bases and J shed 0 bases, with 4 bases lying between them. The CDR3 spells CASNPSGANVLTF. The CDR3 region has the DNA TGTGCCAGCAACCCCTCTGGGGCCAACGTCCTGACTTTC.

This chain joins TRBV12-3 or TRBV12-4 and TRBJ1-4, with D maybe TRBD1 (5 bases). This CDR3 spans 12 amino acids. The V and J ends lost 5 bases and 10 bases respectively, with 11 bases between them. CDR3 bases: TGTGCCAGCAGTCTCACTCAGGGAAAACTGTTTTTT. Residues: CASSLTQGKLFF.

The chain uses TRBV4-2 and TRBJ2-6; unclear D gene. The CDR3 is made up of 16 amino acids. CDR1 is LGHNA and CDR2 is YNFKEQ in the germline V gene. The V gene lost 3 bases and the J gene lost 3 bases, with 12 bases spanning the gap. The CDR3 here is CASSQATRVGANVLTF. The CDR3 DNA is TGTGCCAGCAGCCAGGCAACTCGGGTTGGGGCCAACGTCCTGACTTTC.

V usage is TRBV27 and J usage is TRBJ2-5, with TRBD2 identical over 7 bases. V was clipped by 2 bases and J by 2 bases; unmatched bases: 2. The CDR3 runs to 14 residues. CDR1 is MNHEY and CDR2 is SMNVEV in the germline V gene (reference sequence). The DNA of the CDR3 is TGTGCCAGCAGTTTAGCCGGGGGGCAAGAGACCCAGTACTTC. Its translation is CASSLAGGQETQYF.

The genes are TRBV19 and TRBJ1-2; maybe TRBD1 (6 bases). Trimming removed 5 bases from V and 4 bases from J, with 11 bases in between. The CDR3 has 13 residues. Germline CDR1 is LNHDA and CDR2 is SQIVND (reference sequence). The CDR3 DNA is TGTGCCAGTAGTCAGGACAGAGGCTATGGCTACACCTTC. Protein: CASSQDRGYGYTF.

V and J are TRBV10-2 and TRBJ2-5; 10 nucleotides line up with TRBD2. Unmatched junction bases numbered 9, after V lost 6 bases and J lost 5 bases. The CDR3 loop spans 15 amino acids. Germline CDR1 reads WSHSY; CDR2 reads SAAADI. DNA of the CDR3: TGCGCCAGCAGGAGAGGACTAGCGGATTGGGAGACCCAGTACTTC. Translation: CASRRGLADWETQYF.

In DNA form, the CDR3 reads TGTGCCAGCAGCTTAGTCCTTAGGTCGAAAAGCACAGATACGCAGTATTTT. Its protein product is CASSLVLRSKSTDTQYF. J is TRBJ2-3 and V is TRBV11-2, with D hard to call. Germline-derived CDR1 and CDR2 are SGHAT and FQNNGV. Trimming removed 1 base from V and 0 bases from J, with 14 bases in between. The length of the CDR3 is 17 residues.

This chain links TRBV10-3 with TRBJ2-1, with 9 bases fitting TRBD1. Unmatched junction bases numbered 9, after V lost 2 bases and J lost 4 bases. CDR1 is ENHRY, CDR2 SYGVKD, per germline. The CDR3 covers 17 residues. CDR3 sequence: CAISESRGTGRYNEQFF. In DNA form, the CDR3 reads TGTGCCATCAGTGAGAGTAGGGGGACAGGGCGGTACAATGAGCAGTTCTTC.

This chain connects TRBV10-3 to TRBJ1-2; TRBD1 aligns across 7 bases. The CDR3 loop spans 15 amino acids. V lost 4 bases to trimming and J lost 4 bases; unmatched junction nucleotides: 9. CDR1 ENHRY and CDR2 SYGVKD come from the germline V gene. CDR3 DNA: TGTGCCATCAGTGGGGGGGACAGTTCGCGCTATGGCTACACCTTC. Its protein product is CAISGGDSSRYGYTF.

The chain carries TRBV20-1 and TRBJ2-4; no definite D call. Germline V gene sequence: CDR1 DFQATT, CDR2 SNEGSKA (reference sequence). There are 15 residues in the CDR3. Trimming took 4 bases from V and 1 from J, leaving 14 bases between them. The CDR3, as DNA: TGCAGTGCTAAGCGTGGGCAGGAGGCCAAAAACATTCAGTACTTC. It translates to CSAKRGQEAKNIQYF.

In this sample, this clonotype turned up once. The rearrangement joins TRBV19 to TRBJ2-3; tentatively, D is TRBD2 (6 bases). This CDR3 region has 15 residues. V dropped 7 bases and J dropped 2 bases, with 16 bases sitting between them. CDR1 is LNHDA, CDR2 SQIVND, per germline (reference sequence). CDR3 sequence (DNA): TGTGCCAGTAACACCCAGGGAGGCAACACAGATACGCAGTATTTT. Translating it yields CASNTQGGNTDTQYF.

This clonotype was counted a single time. J is TRBJ1-5 and V is TRBV2, with unresolved D. The V end was cut by 4 bases, the J end by 2 bases, with 12 bases between. The CDR3 contains 15 residues. CDR1 is SNHLY and CDR2 is FYNNEI in the germline V gene. CDR3 amino acids: CASSASGRGNQPQHF. CDR3 DNA: TGTGCCAGCAGTGCCTCCGGACGAGGCAATCAGCCCCAGCATTTT.

This clonotype has just one count. J is TRBJ1-2 and V is TRBV20-1, with D possibly being TRBD1 (6 bases). The germline V gene encodes CDR1 DFQATT and CDR2 SNEGSKA (reference sequence). This CDR3 is built from 14 residues. Deletions cut 5 bases from V and 1 base from J, with 14 bases between. The CDR3 here is CSAGPQGLNYGYTF. The CDR3 DNA reads TGCAGTGCTGGTCCACAGGGACTTAACTATGGCTACACCTTC.

The chain uses TRBV6-5 and TRBJ1-1; perhaps TRBD1 as D (5 bases). CDR1 MNHEY and CDR2 SVGAGI come from the germline V gene. This CDR3 is 15 amino acids long. Trimming shortened V by 0 bases and J by 3 bases, and 11 bases separated the two germline ends. As DNA, the CDR3 is TGTGCCAGCAGTTACTCTCCGGGGGAGGACACTGAAGCTTTCTTT. Translation: CASSYSPGEDTEAFF.

The J gene is TRBJ1-3, the V gene TRBV7-9, with unresolved D. The CDR3 contains 15 residues. Germline CDR1 and CDR2: SEHNR and FQNEAQ (reference sequence). Trimming stripped 2 bases from V and 0 bases from J, with 8 bases between. As DNA, the CDR3 is TGTGCCAGCAGCTTAATGGCGAGCTCTGGAAACACCATATATTTT. It translates to CASSLMASSGNTIYF.

V and J are TRBV5-1 and TRBJ2-5; TRBD2 is a possible D gene (6 bases). Trimming took off 4 bases at V and 5 bases at J, with 18 bases between the two ends. This CDR3 is built from 15 residues. Germline CDR1 reads SGHRS; CDR2 reads YFSETQ. The CDR3 sequence: CASSLGPGGEETQYF. CDR3 nucleotides: TGCGCCAGCAGCCTCGGGCCCGGGGGAGAGGAGACCCAGTACTTC.

This rearrangement joins TRBV20-1 to TRBJ1-3; D gene ambiguous. The CDR3 has 14 residues. Germline lookup yields CDR1 DFQATT and CDR2 SNEGSKA (reference sequence). With 1 base removed from V and 0 bases from J, the gap between germline ends came to 7 bases. CDR3 loop: CSARVRNSGNTIYF. The DNA of the CDR3 is TGCAGTGCTAGAGTGAGAAACTCTGGAAACACCATATATTTT.

This chain links TRBV18 with TRBJ1-2; D is unclear. Looked up from germline, CDR1 is KGHSH and CDR2 is LQKENI. V lost 2 bases and J 6 bases, leaving 19 bases between the germline ends. The CDR3 length is 16 residues. The CDR3, as DNA: TGTGCCAGCTCACCAGGGGAGGACGGAAGAGGGAATGGCTACACCTTC. Its protein is CASSPGEDGRGNGYTF.

V gene TRBV28 combines with J gene TRBJ1-2; D perhaps matches TRBD1 (5 bases). CDR1 is MDHEN, CDR2 SYDVKM, per germline. The CDR3 length is 15 residues. Trimming took off 4 bases at V and 3 bases at J, with 15 bases between the two ends. As DNA, the CDR3 is TGTGCCAGCAGTTCACCCCCAGGGAAGGACTATGGCTACACCTTC. This translates into CASSSPPGKDYGYTF.

The chain carries TRBV7-2 and TRBJ1-2; perhaps TRBD1 as D (6 bases). The V end was cut by 5 bases, the J end by 4 bases, with 11 bases between. The CDR3 has 13 residues. Germline CDR1 is SGHTA and CDR2 is FQGNSA. The CDR3 reads CASSPDSVYGYTF. In DNA, the CDR3 is TGTGCCAGCAGCCCGGACAGCGTCTATGGCTACACCTTC.

This chain's CDR3 is CASSPLPAVNEQYF. Written as DNA, the CDR3 is TGTGCCAGCAGTCCCCTACCGGCAGTCAACGAGCAGTACTTC. The genes are TRBV27 and TRBJ2-7; no reliable D call. Trimming pared 5 bases from V and 5 bases from J, leaving 16 bases between. This CDR3 contains 14 residues. Germline loops: CDR1 MNHEY, CDR2 SMNVEV (reference sequence).

This sequence joins TRBV9 and TRBJ2-5; perhaps D is TRBD1 or TRBD2 (6 bases each). V was shortened by 0 bases and J by 4 bases, with 13 bases between the two germline ends. The CDR3 is 15 residues long. Germline V lookup: CDR1 SGDLS, CDR2 YYNGEE. CDR3 protein: CASSVGGGQGETQYF. The CDR3, as DNA: TGTGCCAGCAGCGTAGGAGGGGGGCAGGGAGAGACCCAGTACTTC.

The chain uses TRBV30 and TRBJ1-1; TRBD1 matches at 7 bases. CDR1 is GTSNPN, CDR2 SVGIG, per germline (reference sequence). CDR3 length: 13 residues. The ends lost 5 bases at V and 6 bases at J; junction bases unmatched: 9. The CDR3 region is CAWFGPGGAEAFF. The CDR3 DNA sequence: TGTGCCTGGTTTGGCCCAGGGGGTGCTGAAGCTTTCTTT.

For the CDR3, the DNA is TGTGCCAGCAGTGTTATTCAAAAGACCCAGTACTTC. Protein: CASSVIQKTQYF. The chain recombines TRBV28 with TRBJ2-5, with D unclear. CDR3 length: 12 amino acids. Germline V gene data show CDR1 as MDHEN and CDR2 as SYDVKM. V lost 5 bases to trimming and J lost 6 bases, with 10 bases between them.

This clonotype was picked up one time. The rearrangement uses TRBV5-1 and TRBJ2-3, with D perhaps matching TRBD1 (5 bases). The CDR3 length is 12 residues. Per germline, CDR1 SGHRS and CDR2 YFSETQ. V was shortened by 2 bases and J by 6 bases, with 7 bases between the two germline ends. The CDR3 reads CASSFRVDTQYF. DNA of the CDR3: TGCGCCAGCAGCTTCAGGGTTGATACGCAGTATTTT.